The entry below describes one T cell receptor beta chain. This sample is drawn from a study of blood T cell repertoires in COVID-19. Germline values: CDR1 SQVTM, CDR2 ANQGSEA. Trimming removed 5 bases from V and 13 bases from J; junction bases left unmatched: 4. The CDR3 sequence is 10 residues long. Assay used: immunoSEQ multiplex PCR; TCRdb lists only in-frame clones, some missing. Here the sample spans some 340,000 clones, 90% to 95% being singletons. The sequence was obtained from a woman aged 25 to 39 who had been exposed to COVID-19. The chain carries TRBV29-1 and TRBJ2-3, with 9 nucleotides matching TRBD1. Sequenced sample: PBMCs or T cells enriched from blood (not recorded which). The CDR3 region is CSVTGGFEYF. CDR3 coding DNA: TGCAGCGTTACAGGGGGCTTCGAGTATTTT.